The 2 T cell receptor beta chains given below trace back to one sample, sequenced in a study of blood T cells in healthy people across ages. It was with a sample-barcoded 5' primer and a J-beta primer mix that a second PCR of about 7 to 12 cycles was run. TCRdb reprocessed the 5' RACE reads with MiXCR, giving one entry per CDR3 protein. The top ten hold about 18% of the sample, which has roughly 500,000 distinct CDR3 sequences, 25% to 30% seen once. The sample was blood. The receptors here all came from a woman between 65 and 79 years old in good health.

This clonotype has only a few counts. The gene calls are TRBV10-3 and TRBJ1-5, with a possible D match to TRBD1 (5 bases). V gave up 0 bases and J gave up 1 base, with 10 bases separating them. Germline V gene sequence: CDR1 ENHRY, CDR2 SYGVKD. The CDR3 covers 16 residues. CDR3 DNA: TGTGCCATCAGTGAGTCGGCAGGGATCAGCAATCAGCCCCAGCATTTT. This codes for CAISESAGISNQPQHF.

The CDR3 loop is CAIKRAPQDYEQYF. The CDR3 bases are TGTGCCATCAAGAGGGCCCCCCAGGACTACGAGCAGTACTTC. This rearrangement joins TRBV10-3 to TRBJ2-7; D possibly corresponds to TRBD2 (5 bases). Germline values: CDR1 ENHRY, CDR2 SYGVKD. This CDR3 region has 14 residues. V shed 7 bases and J shed 3 bases, with 16 bases lying between them.